A selection of T cell receptor beta chains follows, all from one sample in a study of cytomegalovirus exposure and HLA in healthy donors. TCRdb's table, derived via immunoSEQ multiplex PCR, lists solely in-frame clones and lacks some. In the table there are 170,000 or so clones, approximately 80% of which are singletons. The specimen was PBMCs. The receptors were sampled from a male donor in good health and CMV-seropositive. CDR3s include the opening cysteine and the closing phenylalanine or tryptophan. The order of the fields is J gene, V gene, clone size, D gene, CDR3 DNA, CDR3 protein. A D gene is named only where the DNA matches it firmly. Part of the rows lack a size; the others show once, few, many or a class for expanded clones.

J: TRBJ2-2; V: TRBV7-7; size: NA; D: TRBD2; DNA: TGTGCTAGCAGCCCCTCGGGGGGGCCCACCGGGGAGCTGTTTTTT; CDR3: CASSPSGGPTGELFF
J: TRBJ2-1; V: TRBV20-1; size: NA; D: NA; DNA: TGCAGTGCTAGTGGCAAGCAGTTCTTC; CDR3: CSASGKQFF
J: TRBJ2-7; V: TRBV7-2; size: NA; D: TRBD2; DNA: TGTGCCAGCAGCGCTCGACTAGCGGGGTCCCCCTACGAGCAGTACTTC; CDR3: CASSARLAGSPYEQYF
J: TRBJ2-7; V: TRBV28; size: NA; D: NA; DNA: TGTGCCAGCAGTCGGACATTCTACGAGCAGTACTTC; CDR3: CASSRTFYEQYF
J: TRBJ1-4; V: TRBV28; size: NA; D: TRBD1; DNA: TGTGCCAGCAGTCCGGGACAGGGAAGAGAAAAACTGTTTTTT; CDR3: CASSPGQGREKLFF
J: TRBJ1-1; V: TRBV18; size: NA; D: NA; DNA: TGTGCCAGCTCACCTCAAATTGAAGCTTTCTTT; CDR3: CASSPQIEAFF
J: TRBJ2-3; V: TRBV10-3; size: NA; D: TRBD2; DNA: TGTGCCATCAGTTTACTAGCGGGAGGGTCGAGCACAGATACGCAGTATTTT; CDR3: CAISLLAGGSSTDTQYF
J: TRBJ2-7; V: TRBV30; size: NA; D: TRBD2; DNA: TGTGCCTGGAGCAACTTTGCGGGAGGTCCCTACGAGCAGTACTTC; CDR3: CAWSNFAGGPYEQYF
J: TRBJ2-3; V: TRBV5-4; size: NA; D: TRBD1; DNA: TGTGCCAGCAGGCGGACAGGCCCCACAGATACGCAGTATTTT; CDR3: CASRRTGPTDTQYF
J: TRBJ1-5; V: TRBV7-8; size: NA; D: NA; DNA: TGTGCCAGCAGCCTGAACGAGGCGGGGCAGCCCCAGCATTTT; CDR3: CASSLNEAGQPQHF
J: TRBJ1-1; V: TRBV7-9; size: once; D: NA; DNA: TGTGCCAGCAGCTTAGCGGAGGGAGACACTGAAGCTTTCTTT; CDR3: CASSLAEGDTEAFF
J: TRBJ1-1; V: TRBV5-5; size: once; D: NA; DNA: TGTGCCAGCAGCCCGGAGGTAAACACTGAAGCTTTCTTT; CDR3: CASSPEVNTEAFF
J: TRBJ2-1; V: TRBV7-9; size: NA; D: TRBD2; DNA: TGTGCCAGCAGCCCTCCCGGGACTAGCTCCTACAATGAGCAGTTCTTC; CDR3: CASSPPGTSSYNEQFF
J: TRBJ2-3; V: TRBV6-4; size: NA; D: TRBD2; DNA: TGTGCCAGCAGCATACTAGCGGGGGGCGACACAGATACGCAGTATTTT; CDR3: CASSILAGGDTDTQYF
J: TRBJ2-3; V: TRBV19; size: NA; D: TRBD2; DNA: TGTGCCAGTAGCCTGGGACTAGCGGGAGCCGATACGCAGTATTTT; CDR3: CASSLGLAGADTQYF
J: TRBJ2-7; V: TRBV29-1; size: NA; D: NA; DNA: TGCAGCACCCAAGCATTATCAGGGTCAGCCTACGAGCAGTACTTC; CDR3: CSTQALSGSAYEQYF
J: TRBJ1-2; V: TRBV19; size: NA; D: TRBD1; DNA: TGTGCCGGTGAAAGGACAGGCATGACCCGTCACTTC; CDR3: CAGERTGMTRHF
J: TRBJ2-1; V: TRBV7-2; size: NA; D: TRBD2; DNA: TGTGCCAGCAGCTTACGCGGGAGTGTGGGGGGCAATGAGCAGTTCTTC; CDR3: CASSLRGSVGGNEQFF
J: TRBJ1-2; V: TRBV7-9; size: NA; D: NA; DNA: TGTGCCAGCACCGAATCCACAGTTAACTATGGCTACACCTTC; CDR3: CASTESTVNYGYTF
J: TRBJ1-1; V: TRBV19; size: NA; D: NA; DNA: TGTGCCAGTAGCCTGATACCGGGTACTGAAGCTTTCTTT; CDR3: CASSLIPGTEAFF
J: TRBJ2-7; V: TRBV9; size: once; D: TRBD2; DNA: TGTGCCAGCAGCTTGTCCAGCGGGAGTTACGAGCAGTACTTC; CDR3: CASSLSSGSYEQYF
J: TRBJ1-2; V: TRBV7-9; size: NA; D: TRBD1; DNA: TGTTCCAGCAGCCGAGGGGGCACGCTCTCCCATTATGGCTACACCTTC; CDR3: CSSSRGGTLSHYGYTF
J: TRBJ2-2; V: TRBV7-9; size: once; D: TRBD2; DNA: TGTGCCAGCAGCTTAGACGGGAGGGCCCAGCCCGGGGAGCTGTTTTTT; CDR3: CASSLDGRAQPGELFF
J: TRBJ1-2; V: TRBV5-4; size: NA; D: TRBD1; DNA: TGTGCCAGCAGCCCTGGGGACAGGGTTCCAGATGGCTACACCTTC; CDR3: CASSPGDRVPDGYTF
J: TRBJ2-1; V: TRBV6-4; size: medium-sized; D: TRBD2; DNA: TGTGCCAGCAGTGACGGCGCGGGAGAGGTCAATGAGCAGTTCTTC; CDR3: CASSDGAGEVNEQFF
J: TRBJ2-3; V: TRBV9; size: NA; D: TRBD2; DNA: TGTGCCAGCAGCGCCCCGACTAGCAGTGCGGATACGCAGTATTTT; CDR3: CASSAPTSSADTQYF
J: TRBJ2-7; V: TRBV7-2; size: once; D: NA; DNA: TGTGCCAGCAGCTCCCCGCCGGGCAGGGTGGGATACGAGCAGTACTTC; CDR3: CASSSPPGRVGYEQYF
J: TRBJ2-2; V: TRBV5-1; size: NA; D: NA; DNA: TGCGCCAGCAGCTTGGTTTCCGCCGGGGCCGGGGAGCTGTTTTTT; CDR3: CASSLVSAGAGELFF
J: TRBJ2-3; V: TRBV5-1; size: NA; D: TRBD2; DNA: TGCGCCAGCAGCTTGGGACTAGCGGGAGCGGTAGATACGCAGTATTTT; CDR3: CASSLGLAGAVDTQYF
J: TRBJ2-1; V: TRBV5-4; size: NA; D: NA; DNA: TGTGCCAGCAGCTTGGGACAGGAGTACAATGAGCAGTTCTTC; CDR3: CASSLGQEYNEQFF
J: TRBJ1-3; V: TRBV5-5; size: NA; D: NA; DNA: TGTGCCAGCAGCTGGCCCCACGGGGTGGAAGGAAACACCATATATTTT; CDR3: CASSWPHGVEGNTIYF
J: TRBJ2-5; V: TRBV7-9; size: NA; D: TRBD2; DNA: TGTTCCAGCAGCCCCTCCAGTCGAGCGGGACGTCGAGAGACCCAGTACTTC; CDR3: CSSSPSSRAGRRETQYF
J: TRBJ2-7; V: TRBV7-8; size: NA; D: NA; DNA: TGTGCCAGCAGCTTAATAGGGGGATACGAGCAGTACTTC; CDR3: CASSLIGGYEQYF
J: TRBJ1-1; V: TRBV6-4; size: once; D: NA; DNA: TGTGCCAGCAGTGACTCGGGACAAAGAGCTTTCTTT; CDR3: CASSDSGQRAFF
J: TRBJ2-4; V: TRBV11-3; size: NA; D: NA; DNA: TGTGCCAGCAGCTTAGGGGAGAGAGCCAAAAACATTCAGTACTTC; CDR3: CASSLGERAKNIQYF
J: TRBJ2-2; V: TRBV28; size: NA; D: TRBD2; DNA: TGTGCCAGCTCGGCTAGCGGGCGCGGGGAGCTGTTTTTT; CDR3: CASSASGRGELFF
J: TRBJ1-2; V: TRBV4-1; size: NA; D: NA; DNA: TGCGCCAGCAGCCAAGCTTCCCCCTATGGCTACACCTTC; CDR3: CASSQASPYGYTF
J: TRBJ2-2; V: TRBV19; size: NA; D: NA; DNA: TGTGCCAGTAGTCCTCCAAGCGGGTTTAACACCGGGGAGCTGTTTTTT; CDR3: CASSPPSGFNTGELFF
J: TRBJ2-1; V: TRBV5-1; size: NA; D: NA; DNA: TGCGCCAGCAGCTTGGTGCCTAGCAATGAGCAGTTCTTC; CDR3: CASSLVPSNEQFF
J: TRBJ1-1; V: TRBV2; size: NA; D: NA; DNA: TGTGCCAGCAGTGAAGCCAGGGAGGCTGAAGCTTTCTTT; CDR3: CASSEAREAEAFF
J: TRBJ2-2; V: TRBV27; size: NA; D: NA; DNA: TGTGCCAGCAGTTTTCCGGGGATCGGGGAGCTGTTTTTT; CDR3: CASSFPGIGELFF
J: TRBJ2-5; V: TRBV6-5; size: NA; D: TRBD2; DNA: TGTGCCAGCAGTTACGCGGCTAGCGGATTCCAAGAGACCCAGTACTTC; CDR3: CASSYAASGFQETQYF
J: TRBJ2-5; V: TRBV6-1; size: few; D: NA; DNA: TGTGCCAGCAGTGATGGGGGAGGTCGGCTTCCAGAGACCCAGTACTTC; CDR3: CASSDGGGRLPETQYF
J: TRBJ1-5; V: TRBV11-2; size: NA; D: NA; DNA: TGTGCCAGCAGTTACCACCGAGGTCAGCCCCAGCATTTT; CDR3: CASSYHRGQPQHF
J: TRBJ1-3; V: TRBV13; size: NA; D: TRBD1; DNA: TGTGCCAGCAGCTTCCCGACAGGGAACTCTGGAAACACCATATATTTT; CDR3: CASSFPTGNSGNTIYF
J: TRBJ1-5; V: TRBV7-9; size: NA; D: NA; DNA: TGTTCCAGCAGCTTAGGCAGGCAGCCCCAGCATTTT; CDR3: CSSSLGRQPQHF
J: TRBJ1-2; V: TRBV6-4; size: NA; D: TRBD1; DNA: TGTGCCAGCAGCACACAGGGGGGGGCCTATGGCTACACCTTC; CDR3: CASSTQGGAYGYTF
J: TRBJ1-2; V: TRBV6-6; size: NA; D: NA; DNA: TGTGCCAGCAGCCAGGGATTCAGCTACACCTTC; CDR3: CASSQGFSYTF
J: TRBJ1-6; V: TRBV10-3; size: NA; D: NA; DNA: TGTGCCATGAAAAAGGACAGCCCTAATTCACCCCTCCACTTT; CDR3: CAMKKDSPNSPLHF
J: TRBJ2-7; V: TRBV27; size: NA; D: NA; DNA: TGTGCCAGCAGATGGGAAGCGGGCAACAACTACGAGCAGTACTTC; CDR3: CASRWEAGNNYEQYF
J: TRBJ2-5; V: TRBV14; size: large; D: NA; DNA: TGTGCCAGCAGCCAAGATCGGGTCGCCCCGGACTTC; CDR3: CASSQDRVAPDF
J: TRBJ1-6; V: TRBV6-1; size: NA; D: NA; DNA: TGTGCCAGCAGTGTTCCACTGAGCTCCTATAATTCACCCCTCCACTTT; CDR3: CASSVPLSSYNSPLHF
J: TRBJ2-7; V: TRBV11-2; size: NA; D: NA; DNA: TGTGCCAGCAGCTTAGATCTCCTGGCGGGGGCCGGGCAGTACTTC; CDR3: CASSLDLLAGAGQYF
J: TRBJ2-1; V: TRBV4-3; size: NA; D: TRBD2; DNA: TGCGCCAGCAGCCAAGGTGGGACTAGTGCGTTGAATGAGCAGTTCTTC; CDR3: CASSQGGTSALNEQFF